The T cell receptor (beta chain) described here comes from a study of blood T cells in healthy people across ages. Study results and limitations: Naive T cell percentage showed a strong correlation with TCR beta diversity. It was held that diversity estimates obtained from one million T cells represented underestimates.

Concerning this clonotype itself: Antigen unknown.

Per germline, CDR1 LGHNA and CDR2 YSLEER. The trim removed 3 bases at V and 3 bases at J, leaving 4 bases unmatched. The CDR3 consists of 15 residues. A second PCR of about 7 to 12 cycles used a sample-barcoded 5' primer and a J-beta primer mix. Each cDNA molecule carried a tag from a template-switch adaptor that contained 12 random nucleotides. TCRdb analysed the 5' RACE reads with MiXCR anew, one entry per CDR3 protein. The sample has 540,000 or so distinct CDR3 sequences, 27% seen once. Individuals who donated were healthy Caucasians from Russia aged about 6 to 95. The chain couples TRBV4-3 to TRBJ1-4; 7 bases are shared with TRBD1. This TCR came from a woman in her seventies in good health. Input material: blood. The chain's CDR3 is CASSQTGTANEKLFF. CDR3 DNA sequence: TGCGCCAGCAGCCAGACAGGGACAGCTAATGAAAAACTGTTTTTT.